The 30 T cell receptor beta chains below were found in one sample sequenced in a study of cytomegalovirus exposure and HLA in healthy donors (dated by TCRdb to about 2017). The library was built by means of the immunoSEQ multiplex PCR assay. Entries here come from immuneACCESS through TCRdb and include only in-frame sequences with V and J called. Some clones fail to appear in such tables; in the studies checked, an unresolved V gene covers under half of the shortfall, and the cause of the remainder is unknown. The sample table records 200,000 to 250,000 clones; about 90% of these occur just once. About 12% of the sample is held by the ten biggest clonotypes. Input material: PBMCs. The source is a man between 18 and 29 years old in good health and CMV-seropositive.

The rearrangement links TRBV19 to TRBJ1-2; D remains unclear. Per the germline V gene, CDR1 is LNHDA and CDR2 is SQIVND (reference sequence). V gave up 3 bases and J gave up 6 bases, with 14 bases separating them. The CDR3 has 14 amino acids. The CDR3 nucleotides read TGTGCCAGTAGTATGGGAGCAGGCTTCGATGGCTACACCTTC. It codes for CASSMGAGFDGYTF.

The chain employs TRBV29-1 and TRBJ1-2; 7 bases agree with TRBD1. The ends lost 6 bases at V and 4 bases at J; junction bases unmatched: 5. Germline V gene lookup returns CDR1 SQVTM and CDR2 ANQGSEA. The CDR3 contains 12 residues. The chain's CDR3 is CSVEGQIYGYTF. In nucleotides, the CDR3 is TGCAGCGTGGAGGGACAGATCTATGGCTACACCTTC.

This clone was picked up one time. The chain uses TRBV4-1 and TRBJ2-4; weak D call: TRBD2 (6 bases). The germline V gene encodes CDR1 MGHRA and CDR2 YSYEKL. The V gene lost 3 bases and the J gene lost 0 bases, with 15 bases spanning the gap. This CDR3 contains 17 residues. The CDR3 sequence: CASSQPLGSPAKNIQYF. CDR3 sequence (DNA): TGCGCCAGCAGCCAGCCCCTCGGGAGCCCAGCCAAAAACATTCAGTACTTC.

The chain joins TRBV7-3 to TRBJ2-7, with 7 positions matching TRBD2. After removal of 3 bases from V and 2 bases from J, the junction contained 7 bases not matched to a gene. Germline CDR1 and CDR2: SGHTA and FQGTGA. The CDR3 length is 15 residues. The CDR3 spells CASSFSGGYAYEQYF. In nucleotides, the CDR3 is TGTGCCAGCAGCTTTTCGGGGGGATATGCCTACGAGCAGTACTTC.

V and J are TRBV7-8 and TRBJ1-2; unclear D gene. The V and J ends lost 4 bases and 7 bases respectively, with 7 bases between them. This CDR3 comprises 11 residues. CDR1 and CDR2 (germline): SGHVS, FQNEAQ. The CDR3 protein is CASSSEFGYTF. DNA of the CDR3: TGTGCCAGCAGCTCGGAATTTGGCTACACCTTC.

Here the CDR3 reads CASSPSFAGPTGNTIYF. The CDR3 bases are TGTGCCAGCTCACCCAGTTTTGCGGGTCCTACTGGAAACACCATATATTTT. The chain couples TRBV18 to TRBJ1-3; D remains unclear. V was clipped by 3 bases and J by 2 bases, with 17 bases between them. CDR1 and CDR2 (germline): KGHSH, LQKENI. The CDR3 is made up of 17 amino acids.

A note on this clone: The sample contains more than one DNA sequence encoding this CDR3. V gene TRBV28 combines with J gene TRBJ1-2, with D possibly being TRBD1 (6 bases). This CDR3 comprises 13 residues. V was pared by 6 bases and J by 4 bases, with 12 bases between. Germline V gene lookup returns CDR1 MDHEN and CDR2 SYDVKM. In nucleotides, the CDR3 is TGTGCCAGCAGCCCTACAGGGATCTATGGCTACACCTTC. This encodes CASSPTGIYGYTF.

The chain links TRBV5-4 to TRBJ2-7; the match to TRBD1 covers 7 bases. The CDR3 is 13 residues long. CDR1 and CDR2 from the germline V gene are SGHNT and YYREEE (reference sequence). Trimming removed 1 base from V and 5 bases from J; junction bases left unmatched: 3. The CDR3 loop reads CASSLWQGDEQYF. In nucleotides, the CDR3 is TGTGCCAGCAGCTTGTGGCAGGGGGACGAGCAGTACTTC.

V usage is TRBV4-1 and J usage is TRBJ1-2, with D maybe TRBD1 (6 bases). The CDR3 extends over 13 amino acids. Trimming took off 2 bases at V and 6 bases at J, with 10 bases between the two ends. Germline V CDR1 and CDR2: MGHRA, YSYEKL. CDR3: CASSQPPGDGYTF. For the CDR3, the DNA is TGCGCCAGCAGCCAACCGCCAGGGGATGGCTACACCTTC.

The chain combines TRBV27 with TRBJ2-1, with 8 positions matching TRBD2. V shed 2 bases and J 4 bases; nucleotides not matched to a gene: 4. Germline lookup yields CDR1 MNHEY and CDR2 SMNVEV (reference sequence). This CDR3 has 15 amino acids. CDR3 coding DNA: TGTGCCAGCAGTTTACGAGCGGGAGTGTACAATGAGCAGTTCTTC. Protein product: CASSLRAGVYNEQFF.

This sequence joins TRBV7-2 and TRBJ2-7; maybe TRBD2 (5 bases). Trimming stripped 5 bases from V and 0 bases from J, with 11 bases between. The germline V gene has CDR1 SGHTA and CDR2 FQGNSA. This CDR3 is 14 amino acids long. Here the CDR3 reads CASSMDWGSYEQYF. CDR3 nucleotide sequence: TGTGCCAGCAGCATGGACTGGGGCTCCTACGAGCAGTACTTC. The full variable domain, rest sourced from reference TRBV7-2 and TRBJ2-7, is GAGVSQSPSNKVTEKGKDVELRCDPISGHTALYWYRQSLGQGLEFLIYFQGNSAPDKSGLPSDRFSAERTGGSVSTLTIQRTQQEDSAVYLCASSMDWGSYEQYFGPGTRLTVT.

The J gene is TRBJ2-5, the V gene TRBV9; no definite D call. Trimming pared 4 bases from V and 0 bases from J, leaving 16 bases between. CDR1 SGDLS and CDR2 YYNGEE come from the germline V gene. There are 16 residues in the CDR3. The CDR3 DNA reads TGTGCCAGCAGCCCCGAAACTGGACGGAACCAAGAGACCCAGTACTTC. It is translated as CASSPETGRNQETQYF.

The chain combines TRBV7-8 with TRBJ2-7, with a weak D call TRBD2 (7 bases). V gave up 0 bases and J gave up 9 bases, with 9 bases separating them. The CDR3 runs to 12 residues. CDR1 and CDR2 from the germline V gene are SGHVS and FQNEAQ. In DNA, the CDR3 is TGTGCCAGCAGCTTAGCGGGGGGGGCGCAGTACTTC. Translating it yields CASSLAGGAQYF.

The chain links TRBV27 to TRBJ1-2, with TRBD1 matching 7 bases. J gave up 3 bases and V 0 bases, and 4 bases lay outside the gene matches. Per germline, CDR1 MNHEY and CDR2 SMNVEV (reference sequence). The CDR3 is made up of 15 amino acids. The CDR3 sequence is CASSLSRTGHYGYTF. The CDR3 DNA reads TGTGCCAGCAGTTTATCCCGGACAGGCCACTATGGCTACACCTTC.

V is TRBV7-9 and J is TRBJ1-1, with a tentative D call TRBD1 (5 bases). In germline, CDR1 is SEHNR, CDR2 FQNEAQ (reference sequence). This CDR3 comprises 16 residues. V lost 0 bases, J lost 0 bases, and 11 bases lay in between. Here the CDR3 DNA reads TGTGCCAGCAGCTTAGCCCTCAGGGAAGTGAACACTGAAGCTTTCTTT. This codes for CASSLALREVNTEAFF.

The rearrangement links TRBV6-4 to TRBJ2-1, with a tentative D call TRBD2 (6 bases). The V end lost 3 bases, the J end lost 9 bases, and 12 bases lay between the germline ends. The CDR3 runs to 13 residues. CDR1 is MRHNA, CDR2 SNTAGT, per germline. The CDR3, as DNA: TGTGCCAGCAGTGAATTAGGAGGGAGTGAGCAGTTCTTC. It yields the protein CASSELGGSEQFF.

The chain uses TRBV29-1 and TRBJ2-7, with 9 bases matching TRBD2. This CDR3 has 14 residues. The germline gives CDR1 SQVTM, CDR2 ANQGSEA. J lost 3 bases, V lost 4 bases, and 7 bases had no gene match. The CDR3 is CSVGVAGANYEQYF. The DNA of the CDR3 is TGCAGCGTTGGGGTAGCGGGGGCCAACTACGAGCAGTACTTC.

J is TRBJ1-1 and V is TRBV28, with 8 positions matching TRBD1. CDR1 MDHEN and CDR2 SYDVKM come from the germline V gene. With V trimmed by 5 bases and J by 4 bases, 6 bases remained unmatched. The CDR3 has 14 residues. CDR3 DNA sequence: TGTGCCAGCAGTCCGACGGACAGGGTCACTGAAGCTTTCTTT. Its protein product is CASSPTDRVTEAFF.

The V and J genes are TRBV2 and TRBJ1-2; D might be TRBD1 (6 bases). The germline V gene encodes CDR1 SNHLY and CDR2 FYNNEI. Trimming left V 8 bases short and J 7 bases short, with 20 bases between. CDR3 length equals 14 residues. This chain's CDR3 is CASLVGGRGTGYTF. In DNA, the CDR3 is TGTGCCAGCCTTGTAGGGGGGAGGGGGACTGGCTACACCTTC.

The chain links TRBV19 to TRBJ2-7; TRBD1 aligns across 9 bases. The CDR3 consists of 15 residues. V shed 4 bases and J 5 bases; nucleotides not matched to a gene: 9. The germline gives CDR1 LNHDA, CDR2 SQIVND (reference sequence). The CDR3 loop is CASSRNRDRAHEQYF. CDR3 in DNA: TGTGCCAGTAGTAGGAACCGGGACAGGGCCCACGAGCAGTACTTC.

The J gene is TRBJ1-3, the V gene TRBV28; D perhaps matches TRBD1 (5 bases). The CDR3 extends over 15 amino acids. Per the germline V gene, CDR1 is MDHEN and CDR2 is SYDVKM. Trimming took 1 base from V and 4 from J, leaving 11 bases between them. The CDR3, as DNA: TGTGCCAGCAGTTTATTGGGGGAGGGCGGAAACACCATATATTTT. This codes for CASSLLGEGGNTIYF.

This clone showed up many times. The chain couples TRBV9 to TRBJ1-3; the D is unclear. Germline CDR1 and CDR2: SGDLS and YYNGEE. CDR3 size: 15 residues. Trimming left V 4 bases short and J 2 bases short, with 13 bases between. This chain's CDR3 is CASSNSRSAGNTIYF. In DNA, the CDR3 is TGTGCCAGCAGCAATAGTAGGTCGGCTGGAAACACCATATATTTT.

The chain couples TRBV6-6 to TRBJ1-5, with D perhaps matching TRBD1 (5 bases). The germline V and J ends were trimmed by 5 bases and 2 bases, with 13 bases remaining between them. From germline, CDR1 is MNHNY and CDR2 SVGAGI (reference sequence). The CDR3 covers 15 residues. The CDR3 DNA sequence: TGTGCCAGCAGTCAACTCGGGGGGGGCAATCAGCCCCAGCATTTT. As protein: CASSQLGGGNQPQHF.

This sequence joins TRBV7-8 and TRBJ2-3; TRBD1 matches 8 bases. This CDR3 has 15 amino acids. J lost 6 bases, V lost 6 bases, and 11 bases had no gene match. From germline, CDR1 is SGHVS and CDR2 FQNEAQ. CDR3 in amino acids: CASRLTGASSDTQYF. The CDR3 region has the DNA TGTGCCAGCAGACTGACAGGGGCGTCATCCGATACGCAGTATTTT.

V usage is TRBV4-2 and J usage is TRBJ1-2; D gene uncertain. This CDR3 contains 14 residues. V lost 0 bases to trimming and J lost 8 bases, with 13 bases between them. Germline V gene data show CDR1 as LGHNA and CDR2 as YNFKEQ. The CDR3 sequence is CASSQDRPAKGYTF. CDR3 bases: TGTGCCAGCAGCCAAGATAGACCGGCCAAGGGCTACACCTTC.

The sample holds a few counts of this clone. The chain joins TRBV27 to TRBJ2-1; D is undetermined. V lost 6 bases, J lost 3 bases, and 6 bases lay in between. This CDR3 is built from 12 residues. CDR1 is MNHEY and CDR2 is SMNVEV in the germline V gene (reference sequence). CDR3 region: CASRSDYNEQFF. The CDR3 region has the DNA TGTGCCAGCAGGTCCGACTACAATGAGCAGTTCTTC.

The gene calls are TRBV28 and TRBJ2-1; TRBD2 might be the D (5 bases). The CDR3 covers 14 residues. Germline CDR1 reads MDHEN; CDR2 reads SYDVKM. V was cut by 8 bases and J by 8 bases, with 19 bases left in between. This CDR3 is CASGVWERTDEQFF. The CDR3 nucleotides are TGTGCCAGCGGGGTGTGGGAGAGGACGGATGAGCAGTTCTTC.

The CDR3 loop reads CASRGENTEAFF. CDR3 in DNA: TGTGCCTCACGGGGGGAGAACACTGAAGCTTTCTTT. The rearrangement links TRBV6-6 to TRBJ1-1, with a tentative D call TRBD1 (5 bases). The CDR3 totals 12 residues. Germline lookup yields CDR1 MNHNY and CDR2 SVGAGI (reference sequence). Trimming took 11 bases from V and 1 from J, leaving 11 bases between them.

The V and J genes are TRBV5-6 and TRBJ2-7; D ambiguous. The CDR3 has 11 amino acids. V was cut by 4 bases and J by 3 bases, with 5 bases left in between. Germline CDR1 and CDR2: SGHDT and YYEEEE. Written as DNA, the CDR3 is TGTGCCAGCAGCGCCCACTACGAGCAGTACTTC. The encoded protein is CASSAHYEQYF.

The chain carries TRBV6-5 and TRBJ2-7; 7 nucleotides align to TRBD2. The CDR3 runs 16 residues. Per the germline V gene, CDR1 is MNHEY and CDR2 is SVGAGI. Trimming at V came to 0 bases and at J to 0 bases, leaving 5 bases not matched to a gene. The CDR3 nucleotides are TGTGCCAGCAGTTACTCGAGTGGGAGGGCCTCCTACGAGCAGTACTTC. It encodes CASSYSSGRASYEQYF.